This entry features one TCR beta chain sequence. Time point denoted: pretreatment peripheral blood. Patient disease was locally advanced or metastatic urothelial carcinoma. The data were taken from a study of PD-L1 blockade in urothelial cancer. Trimming took 2 bases from V and 0 from J, leaving 10 bases between them. The CDR3 extends over 16 amino acids. CDR1 and CDR2 from the germline V gene are SGHAT and FQDESV (reference sequence). The table came from immunoSEQ multiplex PCR; TCRdb's copy has only in-frame clones and leaves some out. The profile covers 60,000 to 75,000 clones, with about 90% appearing a single time and approximately 15% taken by the ten largest.

This clonotype was obtained from a man aged 55 to 70 with urothelial cancer. The rearrangement joins TRBV11-1 to TRBJ2-2; D is perhaps TRBD1 (6 bases). Sequences were derived from PBMCs, sampled around atezolizumab (anti-PD-L1) treatment. The CDR3 is CASSLIGQPNTGELFF. The CDR3 bases are TGTGCCAGCAGCTTAATAGGACAGCCGAACACCGGGGAGCTGTTTTTT.